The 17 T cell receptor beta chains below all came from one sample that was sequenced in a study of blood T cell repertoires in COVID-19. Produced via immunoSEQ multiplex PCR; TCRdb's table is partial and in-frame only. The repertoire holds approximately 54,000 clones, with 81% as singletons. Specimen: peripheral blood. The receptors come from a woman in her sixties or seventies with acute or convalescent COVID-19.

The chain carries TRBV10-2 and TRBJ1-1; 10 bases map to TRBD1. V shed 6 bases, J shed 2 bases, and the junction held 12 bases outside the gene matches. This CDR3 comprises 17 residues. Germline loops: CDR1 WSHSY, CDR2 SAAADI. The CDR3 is CASRGDPGQGLNTEAFF. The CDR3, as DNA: TGCGCCAGCAGAGGGGACCCGGGACAGGGGTTAAACACTGAAGCTTTCTTT.

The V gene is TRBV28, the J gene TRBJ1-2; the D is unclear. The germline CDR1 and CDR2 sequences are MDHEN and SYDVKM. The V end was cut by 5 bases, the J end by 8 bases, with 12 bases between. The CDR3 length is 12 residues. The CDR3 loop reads CASSVRQAGYTF. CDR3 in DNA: TGTGCCAGCAGTGTGCGGCAAGCGGGCTACACCTTC.

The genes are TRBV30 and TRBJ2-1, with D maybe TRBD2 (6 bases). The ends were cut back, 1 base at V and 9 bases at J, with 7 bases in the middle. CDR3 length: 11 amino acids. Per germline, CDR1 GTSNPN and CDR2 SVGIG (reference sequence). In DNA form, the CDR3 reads TGTGCCTGGAGTGGGGGGGTTGAGCAGTTCTTC. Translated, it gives CAWSGGVEQFF.

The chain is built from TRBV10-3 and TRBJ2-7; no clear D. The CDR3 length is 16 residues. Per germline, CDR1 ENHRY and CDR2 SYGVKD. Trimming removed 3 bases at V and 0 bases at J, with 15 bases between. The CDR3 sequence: CAISDPSTLSSYEQYF. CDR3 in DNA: TGTGCCATCAGTGACCCTTCGACTCTCAGCTCCTACGAGCAGTACTTC.

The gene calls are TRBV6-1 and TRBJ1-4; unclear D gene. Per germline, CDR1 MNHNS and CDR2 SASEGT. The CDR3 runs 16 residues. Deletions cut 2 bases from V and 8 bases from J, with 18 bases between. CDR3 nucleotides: TGTGCCAGCAGTGAAAGGTTGGTACAGCGGAACGAAAAACTGTTTTTT. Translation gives CASSERLVQRNEKLFF.

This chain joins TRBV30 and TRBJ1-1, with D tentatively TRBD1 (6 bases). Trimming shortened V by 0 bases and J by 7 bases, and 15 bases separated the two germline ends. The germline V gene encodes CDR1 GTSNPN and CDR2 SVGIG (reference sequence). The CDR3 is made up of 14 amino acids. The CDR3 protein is CAWSVPGKGGEAFF. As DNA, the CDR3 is TGTGCCTGGAGTGTACCCGGGAAAGGGGGTGAAGCTTTCTTT.

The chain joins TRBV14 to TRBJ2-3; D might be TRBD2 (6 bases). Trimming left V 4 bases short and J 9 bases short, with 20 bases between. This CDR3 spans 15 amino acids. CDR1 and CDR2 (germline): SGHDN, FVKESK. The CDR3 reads CASSPYKGLPGTQYF. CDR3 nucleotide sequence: TGTGCCAGCAGCCCTTACAAAGGACTACCCGGGACGCAGTATTTT.

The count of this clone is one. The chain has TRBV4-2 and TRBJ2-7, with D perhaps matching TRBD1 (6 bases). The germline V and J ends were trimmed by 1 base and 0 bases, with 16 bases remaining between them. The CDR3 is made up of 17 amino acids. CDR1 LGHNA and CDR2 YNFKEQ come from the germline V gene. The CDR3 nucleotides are TGTGCCAGCAGCCAAGGTGGGGGCCCGGGAAGCTCCTACGAGCAGTACTTC. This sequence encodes CASSQGGGPGSSYEQYF.

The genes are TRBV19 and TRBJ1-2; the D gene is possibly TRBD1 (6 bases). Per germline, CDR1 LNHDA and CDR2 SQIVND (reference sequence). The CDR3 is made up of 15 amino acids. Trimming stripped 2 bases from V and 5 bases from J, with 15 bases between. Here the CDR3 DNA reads TGTGCCAGTAGTATATCAGGGGTGAGGGGGTATGGCTACACCTTC. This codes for CASSISGVRGYGYTF.

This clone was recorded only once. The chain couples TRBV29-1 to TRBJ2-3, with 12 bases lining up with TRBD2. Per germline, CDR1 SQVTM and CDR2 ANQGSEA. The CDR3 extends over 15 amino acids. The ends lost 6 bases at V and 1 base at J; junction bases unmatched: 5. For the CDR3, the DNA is TGCAGCGTCGTCACTAGCGGGGGGCGCACAGATACGCAGTATTTT. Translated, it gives CSVVTSGGRTDTQYF.

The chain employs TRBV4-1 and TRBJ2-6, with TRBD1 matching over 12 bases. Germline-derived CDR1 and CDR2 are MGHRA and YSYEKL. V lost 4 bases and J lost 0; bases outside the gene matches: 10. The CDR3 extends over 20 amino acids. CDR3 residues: CASSPRDRGLSRSGANVLTF. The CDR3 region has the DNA TGCGCCAGCAGCCCCCGGGACAGGGGGCTGTCCCGCTCTGGGGCCAACGTCCTGACTTTC.

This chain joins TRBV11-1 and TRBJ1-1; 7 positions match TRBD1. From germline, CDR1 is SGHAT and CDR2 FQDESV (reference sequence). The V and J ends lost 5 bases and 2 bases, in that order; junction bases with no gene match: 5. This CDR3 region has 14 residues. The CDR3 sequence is CASSLGQANTEAFF. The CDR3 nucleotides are TGTGCCAGCAGCCTAGGACAGGCAAACACTGAAGCTTTCTTT.

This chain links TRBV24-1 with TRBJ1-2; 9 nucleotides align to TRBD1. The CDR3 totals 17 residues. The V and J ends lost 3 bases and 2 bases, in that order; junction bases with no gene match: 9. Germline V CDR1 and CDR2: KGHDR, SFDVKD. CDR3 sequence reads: CATSDASGTGINYGYTF. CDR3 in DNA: TGTGCCACCAGTGATGCTTCCGGGACAGGGATAAACTATGGCTACACCTTC.

CDR3 nucleotide sequence: TGTGCCAGCCTGACTAGCGGGGTCACAGATACGCAGTATTTT. Translation gives CASLTSGVTDTQYF. This sequence joins TRBV7-9 and TRBJ2-3, with 11 bases aligning to TRBD2. V was pared by 8 bases and J by 2 bases, with 3 bases of the junction left unmatched. CDR3 length equals 14 residues. Germline V CDR1 and CDR2: SEHNR, FQNEAQ (reference sequence).

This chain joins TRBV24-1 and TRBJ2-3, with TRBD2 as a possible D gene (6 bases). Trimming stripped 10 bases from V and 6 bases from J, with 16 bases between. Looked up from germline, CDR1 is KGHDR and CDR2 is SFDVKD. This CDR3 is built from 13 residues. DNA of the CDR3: TGTGCCACGGGGGGTCCTACCTTGGATACGCAGTATTTT. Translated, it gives CATGGPTLDTQYF.

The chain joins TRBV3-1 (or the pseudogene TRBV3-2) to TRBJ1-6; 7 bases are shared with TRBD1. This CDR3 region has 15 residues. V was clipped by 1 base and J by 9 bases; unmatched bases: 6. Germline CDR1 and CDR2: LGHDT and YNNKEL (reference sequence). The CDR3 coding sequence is TGTGCCAGCAGCCAAGTGGACAGGTGGGCTTCACCCCTCCACTTT. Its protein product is CASSQVDRWASPLHF.

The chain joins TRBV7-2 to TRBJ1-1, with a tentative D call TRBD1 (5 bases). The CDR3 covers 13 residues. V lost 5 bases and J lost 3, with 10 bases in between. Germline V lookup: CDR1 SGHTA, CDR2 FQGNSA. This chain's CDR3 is CASSLQGDTEAFF. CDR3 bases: TGTGCCAGCAGCCTACAAGGGGACACTGAAGCTTTCTTT.